This T cell receptor beta chain was captured by sequencing in a study of T cells after yellow fever vaccination. This CDR3 contains 14 residues. Germline loops: CDR1 DFQATT, CDR2 SNEGSKA (reference sequence). V shed 0 bases and J shed 5 bases, with 10 bases lying between them. The table lists this clonotype with a few counts. Its antigen is unidentified. TCR cDNA, made by 5'RACE template switching, carried an added universal primer site and UMIs. TCRdb used MiXCR to reprocess the 5' RACE reads, holding one entry per CDR3 protein. The repertoire holds around 500,000 distinct CDR3 sequences, with 21% as singletons. Findings and caveats of the study: Most clones from primary vaccination were detected again post-booster (roughly 96% CD4, about 85% CD8).

The chain joins TRBV20-1 to TRBJ2-2; D remains ambiguous. The specimen comprised PBMCs, sampled approximately 20 days after the first yellow fever vaccination. The TCR originated in a man between 18 and 35 years old who received the YFV17D yellow fever vaccine. The CDR3 region is CSARETRETGELFF. The CDR3 DNA is TGCAGTGCTAGAGAAACCAGAGAAACCGGGGAGCTGTTTTTT.